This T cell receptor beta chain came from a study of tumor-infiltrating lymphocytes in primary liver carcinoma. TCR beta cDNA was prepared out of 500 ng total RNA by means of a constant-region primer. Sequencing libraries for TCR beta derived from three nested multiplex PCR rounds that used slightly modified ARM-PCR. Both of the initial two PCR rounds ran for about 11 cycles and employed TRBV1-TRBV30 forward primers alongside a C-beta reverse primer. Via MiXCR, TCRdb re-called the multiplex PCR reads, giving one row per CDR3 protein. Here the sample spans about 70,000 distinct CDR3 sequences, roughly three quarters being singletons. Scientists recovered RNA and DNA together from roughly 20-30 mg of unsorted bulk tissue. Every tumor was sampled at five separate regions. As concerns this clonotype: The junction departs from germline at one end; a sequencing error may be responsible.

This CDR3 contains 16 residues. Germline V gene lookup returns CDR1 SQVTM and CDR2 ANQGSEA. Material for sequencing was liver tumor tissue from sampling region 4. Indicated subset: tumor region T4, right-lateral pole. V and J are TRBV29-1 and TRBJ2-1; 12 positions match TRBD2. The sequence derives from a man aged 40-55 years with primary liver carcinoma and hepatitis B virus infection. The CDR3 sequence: CSVASTSGSSYNEQFF. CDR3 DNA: TGCAGCGTCGCCTCGACTAGCGGGAGCTCCTACAACGAGCAGTTCTTC.